The 23 T cell receptor beta chains listed next were all sequenced from one sample in a study of response to subunit inactivated influenza vaccine. In TCRdb, the RT-PCR reads were re-called with MiXCR into one record per CDR3 protein. The sample lists fewer than 750,000 distinct CDR3 sequences, 14% occurring once. The specimen was PBMCs from blood, collected approximately 12 days after vaccination. The receptors shown here come from a middle-aged man who received an inactivated influenza vaccine.

The chain carries TRBV5-1 and TRBJ1-1, with D possibly TRBD1 on 5 matching bases. CDR3 length: 15 amino acids. V lost 4 bases, J lost 4 bases, and 17 bases lay in between. CDR1 is SGHRS and CDR2 is YFSETQ in the germline V gene. The CDR3 sequence is CASSPFSRVATEAFF. The CDR3, as DNA: TGCGCCAGCAGCCCATTCTCCAGGGTTGCCACTGAAGCTTTCTTT.

The V call is TRBV29-1, the J call TRBJ2-7; TRBD1 matches at 8 bases. V shed 4 bases and J 0 bases; nucleotides not matched to a gene: 14. The CDR3 runs 17 residues. CDR1 is SQVTM, CDR2 ANQGSEA, per germline. CDR3 residues: CSVGQGLSSSASYEQYF. The DNA for the CDR3 is TGCAGCGTTGGACAGGGGCTCTCTTCCTCTGCCTCCTACGAGCAGTACTTC.

Notes on this clonotype: This may be a read error, as it is one base from a much larger clone. The V and J genes are TRBV12-3 or TRBV12-4 and TRBJ1-2; D perhaps matches TRBD1 (5 bases). The V gene lost 3 bases and the J gene lost 0 bases, with 17 bases spanning the gap. There are 17 residues in the CDR3. Written as DNA, the CDR3 is TGTGCCAGCAGTTTTGGGCAGGGATGTCCTGCTAACTATGGCTACACCTTC. Its protein is CASSFGQGCPANYGYTF.

The chain recombines TRBV12-3 or TRBV12-4 with TRBJ2-3; D is possibly TRBD1 or TRBD2 (6 bases each). The CDR3 spans 12 residues. V was cut by 7 bases and J by 10 bases, with 15 bases left in between. The CDR3: CASKVAEGAQYF. The DNA of the CDR3 is TGTGCCAGCAAGGTAGCGGAGGGGGCGCAGTATTTT.

This clonotype showed up many times. The chain has TRBV29-1 and TRBJ1-6, with 10 bases lining up with TRBD1. The CDR3 runs to 19 residues. The junction had 9 bases not matched to a gene; V was cut back by 1 base and J by 0 bases. Germline CDR1 is SQVTM and CDR2 is ANQGSEA. The CDR3 sequence is CSVEGRGQGESSYNSPLHF. In DNA, the CDR3 is TGCAGCGTTGAAGGACGAGGACAGGGGGAGAGCTCCTATAATTCACCCCTCCACTTT.

The chain recombines TRBV7-9 with TRBJ1-2; a possible D gene is TRBD1 (5 bases). V dropped 2 bases and J dropped 7 bases, with 11 bases sitting between them. The germline gives CDR1 SEHNR, CDR2 FQNEAQ (reference sequence). CDR3 size: 13 residues. In nucleotides, the CDR3 is TGTGCCAGCAGCTTACAGGGTTCGTCTGGCTACACCTTC. It specifies CASSLQGSSGYTF.

This sequence joins TRBV9 and TRBJ2-2, with a tentative D call TRBD1 (5 bases). The V and J ends lost 0 bases and 10 bases respectively, with 13 bases between them. The germline gives CDR1 SGDLS, CDR2 YYNGEE. This CDR3 contains 14 residues. CDR3 sequence (DNA): TGTGCCAGCAGCGTAGAGGACACCCTCGAGGAGCTGTTTTTT. It is translated as CASSVEDTLEELFF. The full variable domain, with the rest looked up from reference TRBV9 and TRBJ2-2, is DSGVTQTPKHLITATGQRVTLRCSPRSGDLSVYWYQQSLDQGLQFLIQYYNGEERAKGNILERFSAQQFPDLHSELNLSSLELGDSALYFCASSVEDTLEELFFGEGSRLTVL.

The sample holds a few counts of this clonotype. The chain is built from TRBV14 and TRBJ1-2, with D perhaps matching TRBD1 (6 bases). The V and J ends lost 4 bases and 6 bases respectively, with 18 bases between them. The length of the CDR3 is 15 residues. From germline, CDR1 is SGHDN and CDR2 FVKESK. The CDR3 loop is CASSLLGGRHHGYTF. CDR3 nucleotide sequence: TGTGCCAGCAGCCTATTAGGGGGAAGACATCATGGCTACACCTTC.

V gene TRBV7-8 combines with J gene TRBJ2-1; the match to TRBD2 covers 11 bases. The J segment lost 10 bases and the V segment lost 5 bases, leaving 10 bases of the junction unmatched. Germline V lookup: CDR1 SGHVS, CDR2 FQNEAQ. This CDR3 spans 15 amino acids. In DNA form, the CDR3 reads TGTGCCAGCAGCCATGCCGGGACTAGCGGCGGGGAGCAGTTCTTC. Its translation: CASSHAGTSGGEQFF.

V usage is TRBV11-2 and J usage is TRBJ2-1; TRBD2 might be the D (6 bases). Germline CDR1 and CDR2: SGHAT and FQNNGV. The CDR3 is 12 amino acids. Trimming left V 5 bases short and J 8 bases short, with 10 bases between. This CDR3 reads CASSMGLDEQFF. Written as DNA, the CDR3 is TGTGCCAGCAGCATGGGACTTGATGAGCAGTTCTTC. Drawing the rest from reference TRBV11-2 and TRBJ2-1, the complete variable domain is EAGVAQSPRYKIIEKRQSVAFWCNPISGHATLYWYQQILGQGPKLLIQFQNNGVVDDSQLPKDRFSAERLKGVDSTLKIQPAKLEDSAVYLCASSMGLDEQFFGPGTRLTVL.

The V and J genes are TRBV7-9 and TRBJ2-7, with D possibly matching TRBD1 (6 bases). Germline values: CDR1 SEHNR, CDR2 FQNEAQ (reference sequence). V was trimmed by 5 bases and J by 2 bases, leaving 13 bases between them. The CDR3 consists of 14 residues. CDR3 bases: TGTGCCAGCAGCACGGGACACCAAACCTACGAGCAGTACTTC. It translates to CASSTGHQTYEQYF.

The chain couples TRBV10-3 to TRBJ2-7, with 9 nucleotides matching TRBD1. V was pared by 2 bases and J by 5 bases, with 10 bases of the junction left unmatched. This CDR3 has 16 amino acids. The germline gives CDR1 ENHRY, CDR2 SYGVKD. The CDR3 DNA reads TGTGCCATCAGTGAGGCGGGACAGGGCCCCCGTCACGAGCAGTACTTC. Residues: CAISEAGQGPRHEQYF.

The chain couples TRBV7-9 to TRBJ1-3; D not certain. Germline V gene lookup returns CDR1 SEHNR and CDR2 FQNEAQ (reference sequence). This CDR3 is 13 amino acids long. V dropped 7 bases and J dropped 7 bases, with 14 bases sitting between them. CDR3 protein: CASKYSGFNTIYF. Written as DNA, the CDR3 is TGTGCCAGCAAGTATTCCGGGTTCAACACCATATATTTT. The variable domain in full, completed from reference TRBV7-9 and TRBJ1-3, reads DTGVSQNPRHKITKRGQNVTFRCDPISEHNRLYWYRQTLGQGPEFLTYFQNEAQLEKSRLLSDRFSAERPKGSFSTLEIQRTEQGDSAMYLCASKYSGFNTIYFGEGSWLTVV.

There are many counts of this clonotype. The chain links TRBV7-8 to TRBJ2-1; D is unclear. CDR1 is SGHVS, CDR2 FQNEAQ, per germline. The CDR3 covers 13 residues. Trimming removed 5 bases from V and 9 bases from J, with 14 bases in between. The chain's CDR3 is CASSTVLGGEQFF. CDR3 in DNA: TGTGCCAGCAGCACCGTTTTAGGCGGTGAGCAGTTCTTC.

This clonotype has a count of ten or more. The V call is TRBV18, the J call TRBJ2-5, with 7 positions matching TRBD1. The germline gives CDR1 KGHSH, CDR2 LQKENI. V lost 6 bases and J lost 2; bases outside the gene matches: 9. The CDR3 sequence is 15 residues long. CDR3 loop: CASSHRGQIQETQYF. CDR3 coding DNA: TGTGCCAGCTCGCACCGGGGACAGATACAAGAGACCCAGTACTTC.

The chain couples TRBV6-2 or TRBV6-3 to TRBJ2-1; 7 positions match TRBD1. CDR1 MNHEY and CDR2 SVGEGT come from the germline V gene. The CDR3 covers 12 residues. The junction had 6 bases not matched to a gene; V was cut back by 10 bases and J by 6 bases. The CDR3 bases are TGTGCCATCGGACAGGTCCCCAATGAGCAGTTCTTC. Its translation: CAIGQVPNEQFF.

The CDR3 region is CASSRDSYTGELFF. In DNA, the CDR3 is TGTGCCAGCAGCCGGGACAGTTACACCGGGGAGCTGTTTTTT. The rearrangement links TRBV12-3 or TRBV12-4 to TRBJ2-2, with 7 nucleotides matching TRBD1. V shed 6 bases and J 3 bases; nucleotides not matched to a gene: 4. This CDR3 has 14 amino acids.

This clonotype has only a few counts. The DNA of the CDR3 is TGCAGTGCTCCACGTGAGTTGGGAACAGATACGCAGTATTTT. This sequence encodes CSAPRELGTDTQYF. V is TRBV20-1 and J is TRBJ2-3, with D hard to call. Trimming removed 5 bases from V and 3 bases from J, with 15 bases in between. The CDR3 sequence is 14 residues long. The germline V gene has CDR1 DFQATT and CDR2 SNEGSKA (reference sequence).

The V and J genes are TRBV7-3 and TRBJ2-2; no firm D call. The V end was cut by 5 bases, the J end by 2 bases, with 12 bases between. The V gene's germline CDR1 is SGHTA and CDR2 FQGTGA. This CDR3 contains 15 residues. CDR3 sequence: CASSKDGFNTGELFF. The CDR3 nucleotides read TGTGCCAGCAGCAAAGACGGATTTAACACCGGGGAGCTGTTTTTT.

This clonotype was seen many times. CDR3: CASQPMRSSYNEQFF. CDR3 nucleotides: TGTGCCAGCCAACCGATGCGGAGCTCCTACAATGAGCAGTTCTTC. V is TRBV4-2 and J is TRBJ2-1; D uncertain. The CDR3 consists of 15 residues. Trimming stripped 8 bases from V and 0 bases from J, with 14 bases between. Germline CDR1 LGHNA, CDR2 YNFKEQ.

In this sample, this clonotype turned up many times. The chain joins TRBV5-1 to TRBJ2-7; 9 bases match TRBD1. Germline assignment: CDR1 SGHRS and CDR2 YFSETQ. CDR3 size: 20 residues. Trimming removed 0 bases from V and 3 bases from J; junction bases left unmatched: 19. The CDR3 loop reads CASSLAPNRGRTADYYEQYF. The DNA for the CDR3 is TGCGCCAGCAGCTTGGCCCCCAACAGGGGGCGGACTGCCGACTACTACGAGCAGTACTTC.

This clonotype was counted at least ten times. The chain carries TRBV5-1 and TRBJ2-3; TRBD2 aligns across 8 bases. V lost 2 bases to trimming and J lost 1 base; unmatched junction nucleotides: 3. CDR1 SGHRS and CDR2 YFSETQ come from the germline V gene. The CDR3 runs to 15 residues. Here the CDR3 DNA reads TGCGCCAGCAGCTTATATAGCGGGGGCACAGATACGCAGTATTTT. This gives the protein CASSLYSGGTDTQYF.

The J gene is TRBJ2-5, the V gene TRBV28, with 9 bases aligning to TRBD1. Germline lookup yields CDR1 MDHEN and CDR2 SYDVKM. V gave up 6 bases and J gave up 7 bases; unmatched junction bases: 9. This CDR3 comprises 14 residues. CDR3 protein: CASSRGTGSGTQYF. The DNA for the CDR3 is TGTGCCAGCAGCCGAGGGACAGGGAGTGGGACCCAGTACTTC.